Below are 32 T cell receptor beta chains sequenced from a single sample in a study of blood T cell repertoires in COVID-19. Profiled with immunoSEQ multiplex PCR; TCRdb holds only in-frame clones, not every one. The sample has some 290,000 clones, about 86% seen once. Sequenced input: peripheral blood. All receptors derive from a woman aged 60 to 75 with active or convalescent COVID-19.

This chain connects TRBV11-2 to TRBJ2-6; 7 nucleotides line up with TRBD1. Germline assignment: CDR1 SGHAT and CDR2 FQNNGV. CDR3 length equals 17 residues. Trimming took 5 bases from V and 1 from J; bases not matched to a gene: 8. CDR3 coding DNA: TGTGCCAGCAGCCTGTGGACAGGAAGGTCTGGGGCCAACGTCCTGACTTTC. Amino acid sequence: CASSLWTGRSGANVLTF.

This rearrangement joins TRBV3-1 (or the pseudogene TRBV3-2) to TRBJ2-5, with D hard to call. Trimming removed 1 base at V and 7 bases at J, with 10 bases between. CDR1 LGHDT and CDR2 YNNKEL come from the germline V gene (reference sequence). The CDR3 covers 13 residues. CDR3 sequence reads: CASSQAGHGTQYF. As DNA, the CDR3 is TGTGCCAGCAGCCAAGCGGGTCACGGGACCCAGTACTTC.

The table lists this clone with a count of one. V gene TRBV19 combines with J gene TRBJ1-2, with TRBD1 matching 8 bases. V lost 6 bases to trimming and J lost 1 base; unmatched junction nucleotides: 4. Germline V lookup: CDR1 LNHDA, CDR2 SQIVND (reference sequence). This CDR3 is built from 14 residues. The CDR3 DNA sequence: TGTGCCAGTAGCTCGGGACAGGTTAACTATGGCTACACCTTC. It translates to CASSSGQVNYGYTF.

V gene TRBV2 combines with J gene TRBJ2-3, with TRBD1 matching over 7 bases. V shed 6 bases, J shed 0 bases, and the junction held 12 bases outside the gene matches. In germline, CDR1 is SNHLY, CDR2 FYNNEI. The CDR3 runs 17 residues. In DNA form, the CDR3 reads TGTGCCAGCAGAGGGATCAGGACAGGAGCTAGCACAGATACGCAGTATTTT. It yields the protein CASRGIRTGASTDTQYF.

The rearrangement uses TRBV19 and TRBJ1-2, with D possibly being TRBD1 (6 bases). The CDR3 runs 13 residues. Germline V CDR1 and CDR2: LNHDA, SQIVND (reference sequence). Trimming took off 3 bases at V and 6 bases at J, with 11 bases between the two ends. The chain's CDR3 is CASSIDRIDGYTF. The CDR3 DNA follows: TGTGCCAGTAGTATCGACAGGATAGATGGCTACACCTTC.

The chain links TRBV7-9 to TRBJ2-5, with 9 bases identical to TRBD1. Trimming removed 6 bases from V and 3 bases from J; junction bases left unmatched: 5. In germline, CDR1 is SEHNR, CDR2 FQNEAQ (reference sequence). CDR3 size: 14 residues. The CDR3 sequence is CASSRRTGEETQYF. DNA for the CDR3: TGTGCCAGCAGTCGTCGGACAGGGGAAGAGACCCAGTACTTC.

The chain employs TRBV6-5 and TRBJ2-2, with TRBD1 as a possible D gene (5 bases). Germline lookup yields CDR1 MNHEY and CDR2 SVGAGI. The ends were cut back, 5 bases at V and 6 bases at J, with 16 bases in the middle. The CDR3 consists of 15 residues. The CDR3 spells CASSQIGKGAGELFF. DNA of the CDR3: TGTGCCAGCAGTCAGATAGGGAAAGGGGCCGGGGAGCTGTTTTTT.

The chain has TRBV19 and TRBJ2-1, with 11 positions matching TRBD2. V shed 7 bases, J shed 0 bases, and the junction held 11 bases outside the gene matches. The germline V gene has CDR1 LNHDA and CDR2 SQIVND (reference sequence). This CDR3 is built from 18 residues. The CDR3 region is CASKVLAGGPSSYNEQFF. In DNA form, the CDR3 reads TGTGCCAGTAAGGTTCTAGCGGGGGGCCCAAGCTCCTACAATGAGCAGTTCTTC.

The chain couples TRBV2 to TRBJ2-7, with 7 positions matching TRBD1. CDR1 and CDR2 from the germline V gene are SNHLY and FYNNEI. V was clipped by 7 bases and J by 3 bases; unmatched bases: 0. This CDR3 has 11 amino acids. The CDR3 here is CASTGGYEQYF. CDR3 bases: TGTGCCAGCACAGGGGGCTACGAGCAGTACTTC.

This clone was detected once. The chain combines TRBV7-9 with TRBJ1-2; 7 bases align to TRBD1. CDR1 and CDR2 from the germline V gene are SEHNR and FQNEAQ (reference sequence). This CDR3 spans 14 amino acids. The V segment lost 0 bases and the J segment 2 bases; nucleotides outside the gene matches: 0. CDR3 in amino acids: CASSLATGNYGYTF. DNA of the CDR3: TGTGCCAGCAGCTTAGCGACAGGGAACTATGGCTACACCTTC.

The chain uses TRBV6-5 and TRBJ1-1; D possibly corresponds to TRBD1 (6 bases). The germline V gene has CDR1 MNHEY and CDR2 SVGAGI. Trimming took 2 bases from V and 1 from J, leaving 8 bases between them. The CDR3 loop spans 14 amino acids. The CDR3 region is CASSYTGSNTEAFF. The DNA for the CDR3 is TGTGCCAGCAGTTACACAGGGTCGAACACTGAAGCTTTCTTT.

The genes are TRBV9 and TRBJ1-1; perhaps TRBD1 as D (6 bases). V was clipped by 3 bases and J by 7 bases, with 10 bases between them. The CDR3 consists of 12 residues. Germline loops: CDR1 SGDLS, CDR2 YYNGEE. DNA of the CDR3: TGTGCCAGCAGCGGTCAGGGACATGAAGCTTTCTTT. It yields the protein CASSGQGHEAFF.

V and J are TRBV5-1 and TRBJ2-7; TRBD1 matches at 8 bases. This CDR3 comprises 15 residues. V shed 2 bases and J 1 base; nucleotides not matched to a gene: 5. The germline V gene encodes CDR1 SGHRS and CDR2 YFSETQ. The CDR3 sequence is CASSFRQGPSYEQYF. The CDR3 DNA reads as TGCGCCAGCAGCTTTCGACAGGGGCCATCCTACGAGCAGTACTTC.

Only one count was recorded for this clone. J is TRBJ1-2 and V is TRBV6-5; D possibly corresponds to TRBD1 (6 bases). V was cut by 6 bases and J by 4 bases, with 15 bases left in between. CDR1 and CDR2 (germline): MNHEY, SVGAGI. The CDR3 consists of 14 residues. CDR3 amino acids: CASSDDRRSYGYTF. CDR3 nucleotides: TGTGCCAGCAGCGACGACAGGCGCTCCTATGGCTACACCTTC.

V gene TRBV19 combines with J gene TRBJ1-3, with D perhaps matching TRBD1 (6 bases). Between the trimmed V and J ends, which lost 3 bases and 0 bases, there was a span of 12 bases. Germline CDR1 reads LNHDA; CDR2 reads SQIVND (reference sequence). The CDR3 totals 16 residues. The CDR3 sequence is CASSIGQSLSGNTIYF. For the CDR3, the DNA is TGTGCCAGTAGTATTGGACAGTCCCTCTCTGGAAACACCATATATTTT. Variable domain in full (rest from reference TRBV19 and TRBJ1-3): DGGITQSPKYLFRKEGQNVTLSCEQNLNHDAMYWYRQDPGQGLRLIYYSQIVNDFQKGDIAEGYSVSREKKESFPLTVTSAQKNPTAFYLCASSIGQSLSGNTIYFGEGSWLTVV.

As to this clone: The sample carries other DNA sequences with the same CDR3. The genes are TRBV19 and TRBJ2-5, with TRBD1 matching 11 bases. Looked up from germline, CDR1 is LNHDA and CDR2 is SQIVND (reference sequence). With V trimmed by 3 bases and J by 4 bases, 1 base remained unmatched. This CDR3 is built from 14 residues. The CDR3 protein is CASSIGQGAETQYF. CDR3 sequence (DNA): TGTGCCAGTAGTATTGGACAGGGGGCAGAGACCCAGTACTTC.

The chain joins TRBV7-9 to TRBJ2-5, with D perhaps TRBD2 (5 bases). Germline lookup yields CDR1 SEHNR and CDR2 FQNEAQ (reference sequence). With 0 bases removed from V and 2 bases from J, the gap between germline ends came to 13 bases. This CDR3 has 16 residues. The CDR3 region is CASSLARASRQETQYF. For the CDR3, the DNA is TGTGCCAGCAGCTTAGCGCGGGCTAGCAGACAAGAGACCCAGTACTTC. Filled out from reference TRBV7-9 and TRBJ2-5, the complete variable domain reads DTGVSQNPRHKITKRGQNVTFRCDPISEHNRLYWYRQTLGQGPEFLTYFQNEAQLEKSRLLSDRFSAERPKGSFSTLEIQRTEQGDSAMYLCASSLARASRQETQYFGPGTRLLVL.

The chain uses TRBV28 and TRBJ2-1; TRBD1 matches 9 bases. The CDR3 covers 13 residues. Unmatched junction bases numbered 7, after V lost 1 base and J lost 15 bases. Germline CDR1 reads MDHEN; CDR2 reads SYDVKM. The CDR3 coding sequence is TGTGCCAGCAGTTTATACAGGGGGCTAAGGCCGTTCTTC. Amino acid sequence: CASSLYRGLRPFF.

This chain joins TRBV6-5 and TRBJ2-7; no reliable D call. This CDR3 region has 11 residues. V was cut by 5 bases and J by 4 bases, with 6 bases left in between. Germline V gene lookup returns CDR1 MNHEY and CDR2 SVGAGI. The CDR3 region is CASSPRYEQYF. In DNA, the CDR3 is TGTGCCAGCAGTCCCCGTTACGAGCAGTACTTC.

V gene TRBV7-9 combines with J gene TRBJ1-1; weak D call: TRBD1 (6 bases). This CDR3 is built from 14 residues. The germline V and J ends were trimmed by 7 bases and 3 bases, with 15 bases remaining between them. In germline, CDR1 is SEHNR, CDR2 FQNEAQ (reference sequence). The CDR3 loop reads CASNRVSIDTEAFF. DNA of the CDR3: TGTGCCAGCAACAGGGTGTCTATCGACACTGAAGCTTTCTTT.

The chain has TRBV7-2 and TRBJ1-1; 8 nucleotides line up with TRBD1. V lost 4 bases and J lost 1; bases outside the gene matches: 8. CDR1 is SGHTA and CDR2 is FQGNSA in the germline V gene. The CDR3 totals 16 residues. Written as DNA, the CDR3 is TGTGCCAGCAGCTCGACAGGGGAAGAATGGAACACTGAAGCTTTCTTT. Translation: CASSSTGEEWNTEAFF.

This clone has only one observation. The chain carries TRBV5-4 and TRBJ1-1, with TRBD1 as a possible D gene (6 bases). CDR1 is SGHNT and CDR2 is YYREEE in the germline V gene (reference sequence). The CDR3 totals 12 residues. V was pared by 5 bases and J by 4 bases, with 9 bases between. Written as DNA, the CDR3 is TGTGCCAGCAGTCGGACAGTCACTGAAGCTTTCTTT. It codes for CASSRTVTEAFF.

In its sample, this clone was seen once. The DNA for the CDR3 is TGTGCCATCAGTGTATCGACTAGCGGGACCACAGATACGCAGTATTTT. It encodes CAISVSTSGTTDTQYF. This chain joins TRBV10-3 and TRBJ2-3, with 11 positions matching TRBD2. The V gene end was trimmed by 4 bases and the J gene end by 2 bases; junction bases not matched to a gene: 5. Germline assignment: CDR1 ENHRY and CDR2 SYGVKD. This CDR3 is built from 16 residues.

This chain connects TRBV3-1 (or the pseudogene TRBV3-2) to TRBJ2-5; 7 nucleotides agree with TRBD1. The V gene end was trimmed by 0 bases and the J gene end by 6 bases; junction bases not matched to a gene: 7. The CDR3 has 15 residues. CDR1 is LGHDT, CDR2 YNNKEL, per germline (reference sequence). This chain's CDR3 is CASSQEVDRIKTQYF. The CDR3 region has the DNA TGTGCCAGCAGCCAAGAGGTGGACAGGATAAAGACCCAGTACTTC.

The chain couples TRBV3-1 (or the pseudogene TRBV3-2) to TRBJ1-1; TRBD1 is a possible D gene (6 bases). The CDR3 runs 14 residues. Trimming cost V 4 bases and J 6 bases, with 15 bases left between them. Germline-derived CDR1 and CDR2 are LGHDT and YNNKEL (reference sequence). In DNA form, the CDR3 reads TGTGCCAGCAGCCCCCGGACAGCTCCCTCTGAAGCTTTCTTT. Translated: CASSPRTAPSEAFF.

The V and J genes are TRBV7-9 and TRBJ2-1, with D maybe TRBD2 (6 bases). V was trimmed by 10 bases and J by 4 bases, leaving 17 bases between them. Germline V gene sequence: CDR1 SEHNR, CDR2 FQNEAQ (reference sequence). This CDR3 region has 14 residues. CDR3 residues: CATHRGSGYNEQFF. The CDR3 DNA reads as TGTGCCACCCACCGGGGGTCTGGATACAATGAGCAGTTCTTC.

V is TRBV12-5 and J is TRBJ2-7, with 9 bases lining up with TRBD1. The V and J ends lost 6 bases and 4 bases, in that order; junction bases with no gene match: 4. Germline V gene sequence: CDR1 LGHNT, CDR2 FRNRAP. The CDR3 spans 13 residues. The CDR3 loop reads CASGDRGKYEQYF. DNA for the CDR3: TGTGCTAGTGGCGACAGGGGGAAGTACGAGCAGTACTTC.

This clone was observed a few times. V usage is TRBV4-2 and J usage is TRBJ1-1; the D is unclear. The germline CDR1 and CDR2 sequences are LGHNA and YNFKEQ. The CDR3 has 13 residues. V lost 3 bases, J lost 0 bases, and 5 bases lay in between. CDR3 residues: CASSHPVNTEAFF. The CDR3 nucleotides are TGTGCCAGCAGCCATCCGGTGAACACTGAAGCTTTCTTT.

CDR3 sequence reads: CSVDEGQGPGNTIYF. For the CDR3, the DNA is TGCAGCGTTGATGAGGGACAGGGCCCTGGAAACACCATATATTTT. The rearrangement uses TRBV29-1 and TRBJ1-3, with TRBD1 matching 9 bases. The trim removed 3 bases at V and 2 bases at J, leaving 5 bases unmatched. The CDR3 sequence is 15 residues long. From germline, CDR1 is SQVTM and CDR2 ANQGSEA.

The chain recombines TRBV4-1 with TRBJ1-6; 7 bases fit TRBD1. V was clipped by 1 base and J by 9 bases; unmatched bases: 12. The CDR3 runs to 17 residues. The germline gives CDR1 MGHRA, CDR2 YSYEKL. This chain's CDR3 is CASSQAFGTASTSPLHF. Here the CDR3 DNA reads TGCGCCAGCAGCCAAGCATTTGGGACAGCCTCTACTTCACCCCTCCACTTT.

This chain links TRBV5-1 with TRBJ2-1, with 14 bases aligning to TRBD2. This CDR3 has 17 residues. J was trimmed by 3 bases and V by 4 bases; bases with no gene match: 6. In germline, CDR1 is SGHRS, CDR2 YFSETQ. The CDR3 spells CASSLSGLAGDYNEQFF. Written as DNA, the CDR3 is TGCGCCAGCAGCCTTTCGGGACTAGCGGGGGACTACAATGAGCAGTTCTTC.

A word on this clone: A read error may account for a junction end that differs from germline. V and J are TRBV12-5 and TRBJ1-1; 11 nucleotides align to TRBD1. This CDR3 has 18 amino acids. Germline loops: CDR1 LGHNT, CDR2 FRNRAP. The CDR3 DNA reads as TGTGCTAGTGGCTTGGCTACCGGGACAGGGGGTATGAACACTGAAGCTTTCTTT. Protein sequence: CASGLATGTGGMNTEAFF.